One sample yielded the 11 T cell receptor beta chains listed below, sequenced in a study of T cells after yellow fever vaccination. TCRdb re-derived calls from the 5' RACE reads in MiXCR, one entry per CDR3 protein. The sample lists 150,000 or so distinct CDR3 sequences; around 8.5% were seen once. The sample here was CD8+ T cells sorted from PBMCs, taken 45 days after the yellow fever booster vaccination. The receptors here all came from a man younger than 35 who received the YFV17D yellow fever vaccine.

This clonotype appeared a few times. V gene TRBV7-9 combines with J gene TRBJ2-1, with 8 bases matching TRBD1. The CDR3 runs to 16 residues. Looked up from germline, CDR1 is SEHNR and CDR2 is FQNEAQ (reference sequence). The J segment lost 0 bases and the V segment lost 4 bases, leaving 5 bases of the junction unmatched. In DNA form, the CDR3 reads TGTGCCAGCAGCTCATTCGGGACAGGCTCCTACAATGAGCAGTTCTTC. It encodes CASSSFGTGSYNEQFF.

The chain employs TRBV5-1 and TRBJ1-2, with D possibly matching TRBD1 (5 bases). The germline CDR1 and CDR2 sequences are SGHRS and YFSETQ. The CDR3 consists of 14 residues. V was cut by 3 bases and J by 6 bases, with 15 bases left in between. The CDR3 nucleotides are TGCGCCAGCAGCTCCGCCGGGGCTGGGGATGGCTACACCTTC. Amino acids: CASSSAGAGDGYTF. Combining the CDR3 with reference TRBV5-1 and TRBJ1-2 gives the whole variable domain KAGVTQTPRYLIKTRGQQVTLSCSPISGHRSVSWYQQTPGQGLQFLFEYFSETQRNKGNFPGRFSGRQFSNSRSEMNVSTLELGDSALYLCASSSAGAGDGYTFGSGTRLTVV.

V usage is TRBV30 and J usage is TRBJ1-5; D is unclear. Germline V gives CDR1 GTSNPN, CDR2 SVGIG (reference sequence). The V and J ends lost 1 base and 3 bases respectively, with 10 bases between them. The CDR3 sequence is 14 residues long. Written as DNA, the CDR3 is TGTGCCTGGAGTGCTGCGGCTGCCAATCAGCCCCAGCATTTT. Protein sequence: CAWSAAAANQPQHF.

The chain links TRBV7-9 to TRBJ1-1, with D uncertain. Germline CDR1 and CDR2: SEHNR and FQNEAQ (reference sequence). Trimming left V 1 base short and J 4 bases short, with 10 bases between. The CDR3 contains 14 residues. CDR3: CASSLVGLGTEAFF. The DNA of the CDR3 is TGTGCCAGCAGCTTAGTCGGGTTGGGCACTGAAGCTTTCTTT.

This clonotype was detected a few times. The rearrangement uses TRBV4-1 and TRBJ2-3; TRBD2 matches at 7 bases. The CDR3 totals 15 residues. CDR1 and CDR2 (germline): MGHRA, YSYEKL. V shed 1 base, J shed 2 bases, and the junction held 3 bases outside the gene matches. CDR3 bases: TGCGCCAGCAGCCAAGGAGCGGGGTACACAGATACGCAGTATTTT. This gives the protein CASSQGAGYTDTQYF.

V and J are TRBV20-1 and TRBJ1-1, with 10 bases identical to TRBD1. This CDR3 has 15 residues. V was pared by 1 base and J by 5 bases, with 7 bases of the junction left unmatched. Germline CDR1 reads DFQATT; CDR2 reads SNEGSKA (reference sequence). CDR3 nucleotides: TGCAGTGCTAGAGTAAGGGACAGGGGTCCGACTGAAGCTTTCTTT. This gives the protein CSARVRDRGPTEAFF.

V and J are TRBV7-9 and TRBJ2-7; 7 bases map to TRBD1. Germline values: CDR1 SEHNR, CDR2 FQNEAQ (reference sequence). Germline trimming cut 5 bases from V and 3 bases from J; bases unmatched to any gene: 13. CDR3 length equals 16 residues. In nucleotides, the CDR3 is TGTGCCAGCAGCCCATTCCCCGGGACAGCGAGCTACGAGCAGTACTTC. Amino acid sequence: CASSPFPGTASYEQYF.

This clonotype was observed a few times. The V call is TRBV12-3 or TRBV12-4, the J call TRBJ1-1, with D perhaps TRBD1 (6 bases). This CDR3 contains 14 residues. V shed 7 bases and J shed 4 bases, with 16 bases lying between them. The CDR3 is CASTVGGGSTEAFF. In nucleotides, the CDR3 is TGTGCCAGCACCGTAGGGGGGGGTAGCACTGAAGCTTTCTTT.

This chain joins TRBV23-1 and TRBJ2-7; no clear D gene. TRBV23-1 is given ORF status, its function remaining uncertain. The V gene lost 2 bases and the J gene lost 4 bases, with 18 bases spanning the gap. The CDR3 has 16 amino acids. The CDR3 protein is CASSQVLLGKLYEQYV. CDR3 bases: TGCGCCAGCAGTCAAGTGCTACTGGGGAAACTTTACGAGCAGTACGTC.

The V call is TRBV24-1, the J call TRBJ2-3; D could derive from TRBD1 or TRBD2 (5 bases each). The CDR3 has 15 amino acids. The V gene's germline CDR1 is KGHDR and CDR2 SFDVKD. The V gene lost 0 bases and the J gene lost 2 bases, with 8 bases spanning the gap. CDR3 DNA: TGTGCCACCAGTGATTTGCAGGGAGACACAGATACGCAGTATTTT. It translates to CATSDLQGDTDTQYF.

The V call is TRBV9, the J call TRBJ2-3; TRBD1 is a possible D gene (6 bases). CDR1 is SGDLS, CDR2 YYNGEE, per germline. This CDR3 has 15 amino acids. With 3 bases removed from V and 0 bases from J, the gap between germline ends came to 11 bases. The CDR3 spells CASSEGQTSTDTQYF. The DNA of the CDR3 is TGTGCCAGCAGCGAGGGACAAACAAGCACAGATACGCAGTATTTT.